The text below deals with one T cell receptor (beta chain). Its cognate antigen has yet to be identified. Nothing much larger sits one base from this clone, and base qualities are not available. Library preparation used PCR. The run used an Illumina HiSeq 2500. To reduce PCR and sequencing biases, unique molecular identifiers were incorporated into the TCR beta cDNA libraries. Per 1 to 10 million input T cells, roughly 500,000 cDNA molecules were obtained, such that each molecule approximated one T cell. Patient libraries were prepared and sequenced with the same protocol used for the earlier healthy control dataset. Within a given batch, samples were prepared together, multiplexed and sequenced on the same HiSeq lane. The paper's processing steps were these. MIGEC handled the raw barcoded reads, throwing out single-read molecular identifier groups before consensus assembly and CDR3 extraction. Clonotype tables were post-analysed with VDJtools, and diversity was normalized by down-sampling all datasets to the smallest sample size. Repertoire overlap clustering matched CDR3 amino acid but not nucleotide sequences to correct batch-related cross-sample contamination. Using fastp at Q25 and MiXCR, TCRdb reprocessed the public reads and kept productive beta chains. When rows share a CDR3 protein, they turn into one entry using the most common DNA and genes. What appears here as the V and J calls and clone size reflects TCRdb's work, not the paper's. This sample gives some 690,000 distinct CDR3 sequences in total; just under 30% of them show up just once. The ten top clones hold around 0.56% of the sample.

To demonstrate the VDJtools post-analysis software, TCR beta repertoires were profiled from the peripheral blood of 13 young patients with multiple sclerosis. The multiple sclerosis patients were children and adolescents between about 6 and 16 years of age. The sample belongs to a study of post-analysis software for immune sequencing data (dated by TCRdb to between 2014 and 2017). For the study in its entirety: Disease courses on record covered relapsing-remitting, secondary progressive and progressive-relapsing multiple sclerosis, though some patients had no subtype annotation. The multiple sclerosis patient repertoires were compared with approximately 11 previously published healthy control repertoires from donors aged roughly 6 to 27 years. A subset of samples was prepared in parallel using single-end sample barcoding, then pooled and co-amplified after Illumina adapter ligation.

The paper's findings and limits, for the study overall: The multiple sclerosis patient group was slightly younger than the control group. Strong co-clustering of samples prepared in the same batch was shown by direct clustering with F measure, prompting a batch-effect correction. Multiple sclerosis patients had significantly lower normalized Chao1 diversity than controls, a result that suggests substantial peripheral T-cell clonal expansion. Patients showed significantly higher frequencies than controls for a few TRBV segments, among them TRBV5-6, TRBV5-1 and TRBV20-1.

From its cysteine to its phenylalanine, the CDR3 spans 15 amino acids. Only CDR3 DNA remains: 45 bases, in frame from the first base. CDR1 MNHEY and CDR2 SVGEGT were looked up in the germline V gene. V was cut back by 4 bases and J by 1 base, leaving a gap of 11 bases between them. Sequenced input: blood. This sequence originates from a girl between 10 and 17 years old with multiple sclerosis. Rearrangement joined TRBV6-2 or TRBV6-3 to TRBJ2-1; the D gene is unclear. The base sequence is TGTGCCAGCAGTTTAACCCCTCGATCCTACAATGAGCAGTTCTTC. The encoded protein is CASSLTPRSYNEQFF.